The 18 T cell receptor beta chains below come from one sample, sequenced in a study of cytomegalovirus exposure and HLA in healthy donors. PCR involved 60 Vbeta and 13 Jbeta primers. Profiled with immunoSEQ multiplex PCR; TCRdb holds only in-frame clones, not every one. The sample contains 60,000 to 80,000 clones, under 80% of which appear only once. Sequences were obtained from PBMCs. The receptors here all came from a woman in her 30s in good health and CMV-seronegative.

The chain has TRBV2 and TRBJ2-1; the match to TRBD2 covers 13 bases. The CDR3 sequence is 15 residues long. Germline loops: CDR1 SNHLY, CDR2 FYNNEI. The ends lost 10 bases at V and 9 bases at J; junction bases unmatched: 12. The CDR3 here is CANGLAGAPSGEQFF. CDR3 sequence (DNA): TGTGCCAACGGACTAGCGGGAGCCCCGTCCGGTGAGCAGTTCTTC.

The chain uses TRBV11-2 and TRBJ2-3; no clear D gene. V was shortened by 2 bases and J by 6 bases, with 15 bases between the two germline ends. Per the germline V gene, CDR1 is SGHAT and CDR2 is FQNNGV. There are 15 residues in the CDR3. CDR3: CASSLHWAPPDTQYF. The DNA for the CDR3 is TGTGCCAGCAGCTTACATTGGGCTCCGCCCGATACGCAGTATTTT. Looking up the rest from reference TRBV11-2 and TRBJ2-3 gives the full variable domain: EAGVAQSPRYKIIEKRQSVAFWCNPISGHATLYWYQQILGQGPKLLIQFQNNGVVDDSQLPKDRFSAERLKGVDSTLKIQPAKLEDSAVYLCASSLHWAPPDTQYFGPGTRLTVL.

The rearrangement joins TRBV6-5 to TRBJ1-5; possible D gene TRBD1, 6 bases. Germline V lookup: CDR1 MNHEY, CDR2 SVGAGI. V lost 4 bases and J lost 3, with 13 bases in between. The CDR3 totals 15 residues. CDR3: CASSSAGADNQPQHF. The CDR3 DNA reads TGTGCCAGCAGTTCAGCGGGGGCGGACAATCAGCCCCAGCATTTT.

In this sample, this clone turned up a few times. The chain combines TRBV6-6 with TRBJ1-2; 9 nucleotides align to TRBD1. Germline CDR1 reads MNHNY; CDR2 reads SVGAGI (reference sequence). Unmatched junction bases numbered 16, after V lost 6 bases and J lost 8 bases. CDR3 size: 16 residues. CDR3 sequence: CASSPDGQGPPGGYTF. CDR3 in DNA: TGTGCCAGCAGCCCCGACGGACAGGGGCCCCCCGGGGGCTACACCTTC.

This chain uses TRBV5-4 with TRBJ2-5; 9 bases line up with TRBD1. J lost 5 bases, V lost 2 bases, and 4 bases had no gene match. The germline gives CDR1 SGHNT, CDR2 YYREEE (reference sequence). The length of the CDR3 is 14 residues. The CDR3 spells CASSLQGARETQYF. The DNA of the CDR3 is TGTGCCAGCAGCTTACAGGGGGCGAGGGAGACCCAGTACTTC.

Comments on this clone: The same CDR3 is also encoded by other DNA sequences in this sample. This rearrangement joins TRBV5-1 to TRBJ1-5, with D tentatively TRBD1 (5 bases). This CDR3 region has 14 residues. V shed 1 base and J shed 7 bases, with 12 bases lying between them. The germline V gene has CDR1 SGHRS and CDR2 YFSETQ. CDR3 loop: CASSLSGPDQPQHF. For the CDR3, the DNA is TGCGCCAGCAGCTTGTCAGGGCCCGACCAGCCCCAGCATTTT.

The V and J genes are TRBV6-5 and TRBJ2-7; D may be TRBD2 (5 bases). The CDR3 covers 15 residues. Germline values: CDR1 MNHEY, CDR2 SVGAGI. Trimming removed 0 bases at V and 5 bases at J, with 14 bases between. In DNA, the CDR3 is TGTGCCAGCAGTTACTCGCCCTCGGGGATCCACGAGCAGTACTTC. It translates to CASSYSPSGIHEQYF.

This rearrangement joins TRBV30 to TRBJ1-1; possibly TRBD1 for D (5 bases). The germline V gene encodes CDR1 GTSNPN and CDR2 SVGIG (reference sequence). CDR3 length: 13 amino acids. V lost 5 bases, J lost 4 bases, and 14 bases lay in between. CDR3 region: CAWGGAGRTEAFF. The CDR3 region has the DNA TGTGCCTGGGGAGGGGCAGGGCGCACTGAAGCTTTCTTT.

The chain recombines TRBV6-5 with TRBJ1-1; the D is unclear. The CDR3 totals 12 residues. Germline lookup yields CDR1 MNHEY and CDR2 SVGAGI. V lost 6 bases and J lost 5, with 10 bases in between. The CDR3 here is CASRVGDTEAFF. As DNA, the CDR3 is TGTGCCAGCAGGGTGGGAGATACTGAAGCTTTCTTT.

The rearrangement joins TRBV29-1 to TRBJ1-5; 12 bases are shared with TRBD1. CDR3 size: 13 residues. Germline CDR1 reads SQVTM; CDR2 reads ANQGSEA. V lost 6 bases to trimming and J lost 5 bases; unmatched junction nucleotides: 2. DNA for the CDR3: TGCAGCGTCGGGACAGGGGGCGATCAGCCCCAGCATTTT. Amino acids: CSVGTGGDQPQHF.

Only a few counts were recorded for this clone. This rearrangement joins TRBV4-1 to TRBJ2-5, with a possible D match to TRBD1 (6 bases). Deletions cut 4 bases from V and 1 base from J, with 10 bases between. This CDR3 has 14 amino acids. The germline V gene has CDR1 MGHRA and CDR2 YSYEKL. In DNA, the CDR3 is TGCGCCAGCAGCCCGACAGGCTCCCAAGAGACCCAGTACTTC. This codes for CASSPTGSQETQYF.

J is TRBJ1-2 and V is TRBV28; 9 nucleotides line up with TRBD1. Germline CDR1 MDHEN, CDR2 SYDVKM. The CDR3 consists of 18 residues. V gave up 1 base and J gave up 9 bases; unmatched junction bases: 18. Written as DNA, the CDR3 is TGTGCCAGCAGTTTATTGGGGGAATTACAGGGGGCGAAAAGTCGCTACACCTTC. Protein sequence: CASSLLGELQGAKSRYTF.

V usage is TRBV27 and J usage is TRBJ2-1; TRBD2 matches 9 bases. Germline V gene lookup returns CDR1 MNHEY and CDR2 SMNVEV (reference sequence). The CDR3 sequence is 15 residues long. With 5 bases clipped from V and 5 bases from J, the junction kept 7 bases outside the gene matches. The CDR3: CASSHSGRLHNEQFF. Here the CDR3 DNA reads TGTGCCAGCAGTCATAGCGGGAGACTCCACAATGAGCAGTTCTTC.

The V call is TRBV19, the J call TRBJ2-1; D ambiguous. The CDR3 consists of 10 residues. Trimming removed 9 bases at V and 9 bases at J, with 9 bases between. Per germline, CDR1 LNHDA and CDR2 SQIVND (reference sequence). The DNA for the CDR3 is TGTGCCAGCGGGTTGACTGAGCAGTTCTTC. Translated: CASGLTEQFF.

This clone occurred a few times. The chain carries TRBV19 and TRBJ1-2, with 8 positions matching TRBD1. The germline V gene encodes CDR1 LNHDA and CDR2 SQIVND (reference sequence). The length of the CDR3 is 18 residues. J was trimmed by 4 bases and V by 3 bases; bases with no gene match: 16. CDR3 DNA sequence: TGTGCCAGTAGTATGGCCGATTGGACAGGGAAATCCATCTATGGCTACACCTTC. Translation: CASSMADWTGKSIYGYTF.

The genes are TRBV28 and TRBJ2-4; TRBD2 matches at 10 bases. The CDR3 has 16 amino acids. Germline CDR1 reads MDHEN; CDR2 reads SYDVKM. With 4 bases clipped from V and 1 base from J, the junction kept 4 bases outside the gene matches. The CDR3, as DNA: TGTGCCAGCAGTTCACTAGCGGGGAGGGCCAAAAACATTCAGTACTTC. It translates to CASSSLAGRAKNIQYF. The variable domain in full, with the rest retrieved from reference TRBV28 and TRBJ2-4, is DVKVTQSSRYLVKRTGEKVFLECVQDMDHENMFWYRQDPGLGLRLIYFSYDVKMKEKGDIPEGYSVSREKKERFSLILESASTNQTSMYLCASSSLAGRAKNIQYFGAGTRLSVL.

The chain employs TRBV5-6 and TRBJ1-4, with a weak D call TRBD1 (5 bases). V gave up 1 base and J gave up 8 bases, with 12 bases separating them. The CDR3 loop spans 14 amino acids. Germline CDR1 and CDR2: SGHDT and YYEEEE. CDR3 nucleotides: TGTGCCAGCAGCTTGTCCCAGGGTGACGAAAAACTGTTTTTT. This sequence encodes CASSLSQGDEKLFF.

This clone was observed a few times. The chain uses TRBV19 and TRBJ1-2; the D is unclear. The CDR3 loop spans 14 amino acids. Germline assignment: CDR1 LNHDA and CDR2 SQIVND (reference sequence). In nucleotides, the CDR3 is TGTGTTTTTTTCAAGCAGAAGGCGGCATACGGCTACACCTTC. Protein product: CVFFKQKAAYGYTF. The full variable domain, its missing parts supplied by reference TRBV19 and TRBJ1-2, is DGGITQSPKYLFRKEGQNVTLSCEQNLNHDAMYWYRQDPGQGLRLIYYSQIVNDFQKGDIAEGYSVSREKKESFPLTVTSAQKNPTAFYLCVFFKQKAAYGYTFGSGTRLTVV.